Following are 10 T cell receptor beta chains from one sample sequenced in a study of T cells in Graves' hyperthyroidism and ophthalmopathy. The investigators amplified TCR beta CDR3 regions from RNA transcripts. HTBI primers were employed in a first-round RT-PCR of the TCR CDR3. In TCRdb, the multiplex PCR reads were re-called with MiXCR into one record per CDR3 protein. Among hundreds of thousands of distinct CDR3 sequences listed, about 20% were seen once. Material: blood. The origin of the receptors is a man aged 35-49 years with Graves' ophthalmopathy.

The V and J genes are TRBV6-1 and TRBJ1-6, with TRBD1 as a possible D gene (6 bases). The CDR3 sequence is 15 residues long. Germline V gene lookup returns CDR1 MNHNS and CDR2 SASEGT. With 5 bases removed from V and 1 base from J, the gap between germline ends came to 9 bases. CDR3 sequence reads: CASSRGMSYNSPLHF. The CDR3 DNA sequence: TGTGCCAGCAGTAGGGGGATGTCCTATAATTCACCCCTCCACTTT.

Many counts were recorded for this clonotype. The chain uses TRBV7-9 and TRBJ2-1; a possible D gene is TRBD1 (5 bases). The CDR3 is made up of 16 amino acids. CDR1 is SEHNR, CDR2 FQNEAQ, per germline (reference sequence). Trimming removed 0 bases at V and 6 bases at J, with 15 bases between. The CDR3 DNA sequence: TGTGCCAGCAGCTTAGCGATTGGAACAGGATCCAATGAGCAGTTCTTC. It translates to CASSLAIGTGSNEQFF.

The rearrangement links TRBV20-1 to TRBJ2-1; TRBD2 is a possible D gene (7 bases). V shed 0 bases and J shed 2 bases, with 11 bases lying between them. This CDR3 has 15 amino acids. CDR1 and CDR2 from the germline V gene are DFQATT and SNEGSKA (reference sequence). The CDR3 bases are TGCAGTGCTAGAGATCACGGGGGGCCCTACAATGAGCAGTTCTTC. This sequence encodes CSARDHGGPYNEQFF.

This clonotype was seen ten or more times. This chain joins TRBV6-5 and TRBJ2-7; 7 bases are a match to TRBD1. The V segment lost 2 bases and the J segment 6 bases; nucleotides outside the gene matches: 10. The CDR3 extends over 15 amino acids. CDR1 is MNHEY, CDR2 SVGAGI, per germline. CDR3 sequence: CASSYRSGQAVEQYF. As DNA, the CDR3 is TGTGCCAGCAGTTACCGGTCTGGACAGGCAGTCGAGCAGTACTTC.

The chain carries TRBV7-2 and TRBJ2-7; 10 nucleotides match TRBD1. Germline V lookup: CDR1 SGHTA, CDR2 FQGNSA. V gave up 8 bases and J gave up 3 bases; unmatched junction bases: 10. The CDR3 consists of 15 residues. The CDR3 sequence: CASRASGTGDYEQYF. CDR3 bases: TGTGCCAGCCGCGCCTCCGGGACAGGGGACTACGAGCAGTACTTC.

In this sample, this clonotype turned up many times. This chain joins TRBV11-2 and TRBJ2-2; unclear D gene. CDR1 is SGHAT, CDR2 FQNNGV, per germline. The CDR3 sequence is 13 residues long. V was trimmed by 3 bases and J by 6 bases, leaving 8 bases between them. The CDR3: CASSLVTAGELFF. The CDR3 DNA is TGTGCCAGCAGCTTGGTAACCGCCGGGGAGCTGTTTTTT.

Concerning this clonotype itself: This may be a read error: a much more frequent sequence differs by one nucleotide. The gene calls are TRBV3-1 and TRBJ2-1, with D maybe TRBD1 (5 bases). V was trimmed by 0 bases and J by 7 bases, leaving 13 bases between them. CDR3 length equals 15 residues. CDR1 and CDR2 from the germline V gene are LGHDT and YNNKEL (reference sequence). CDR3 DNA sequence: TGTGCCAGCAGCCAAGATCCGGCAGGGCTGAATGAGCAGTTCTTC. Protein sequence: CASSQDPAGLNEQFF.

In nucleotides, the CDR3 is TGTGCCAGCATTTCGTTAGGGGGGATATGGTCGGATACGCAGTATTTT. This sequence encodes CASISLGGIWSDTQYF. The rearrangement joins TRBV2 to TRBJ2-3; D is possibly TRBD1 or TRBD2 (6 bases each). Trimming took off 7 bases at V and 6 bases at J, with 23 bases between the two ends. CDR3 length equals 16 residues. The germline CDR1 and CDR2 sequences are SNHLY and FYNNEI.

This clonotype was recorded at least ten times. V gene TRBV12-3 or TRBV12-4 combines with J gene TRBJ1-5, with D maybe TRBD1 (5 bases). V gave up 3 bases and J gave up 2 bases, with 14 bases separating them. The CDR3 runs to 16 residues. The CDR3 here is CASSFLARGGNQPQHF. The CDR3, as DNA: TGTGCCAGCAGTTTCTTGGCAAGGGGTGGCAATCAGCCCCAGCATTTT.

This clonotype was detected ten times or more. J is TRBJ1-1 and V is TRBV27; 7 nucleotides agree with TRBD1. The CDR3 loop spans 15 amino acids. Trimming at V came to 5 bases and at J to 3 bases, leaving 9 bases not matched to a gene. Germline V lookup: CDR1 MNHEY, CDR2 SMNVEV (reference sequence). The CDR3 is CASSPGTAQHTEAFF. DNA for the CDR3: TGTGCCAGCAGTCCCGGGACAGCACAACACACTGAAGCTTTCTTT.